This is a list of T cell receptor beta chains from one sample in a study of T cell responses to AZD1222 COVID-19 vaccine. Sequencing was performed with immunoSEQ multiplex PCR; in TCRdb, only in-frame clones are kept and a portion is missing. Of roughly 120,000 clones detected, approximately 90% appear once; the ten largest clones hold about 3.5%. The sequences come from peripheral blood, collected on day 0 of AZD1222 vaccination. The receptors derive from an adult in good health. The CDR3 runs from the conserved cysteine through the conserved F or W. D genes are given only for firm matches. Part of the rows lack a size; the others show once, few, many or a class for expanded clones.

d_call: NA; j_call: TRBJ1-1; v_call: TRBV6-5; clone_size: NA; cdr3_nt: TGTGCCAGCCCCAGCAGGAACACTGAAGCTTTCTTT; cdr3_aa: CASPSRNTEAFF
d_call: TRBD1; j_call: TRBJ1-2; v_call: TRBV12-3/TRBV12-4; clone_size: NA; cdr3_nt: TGTGCCAGCAGTACACAGGGGTATGGCTACACCTTC; cdr3_aa: CASSTQGYGYTF
d_call: TRBD1; j_call: TRBJ2-7; v_call: TRBV7-8; clone_size: once; cdr3_nt: TGTGCCAGCAGCTTAGCCTGGGACAGGACTGAGCAGTACTTC; cdr3_aa: CASSLAWDRTEQYF
d_call: TRBD2; j_call: TRBJ2-1; v_call: TRBV4-2; clone_size: NA; cdr3_nt: TGTGCCAGCAGCCAAGGAGGCGGGACTAGCGGGGAAGGACAGTTCTTC; cdr3_aa: CASSQGGGTSGEGQFF
d_call: NA; j_call: TRBJ1-4; v_call: TRBV27; clone_size: NA; cdr3_nt: TGTGCCAGCAGTTTACGGGGGGCTTGGGAAAAACTGTTTTTT; cdr3_aa: CASSLRGAWEKLFF
d_call: NA; j_call: TRBJ2-2; v_call: TRBV9; clone_size: NA; cdr3_nt: TGTGCCAGCAGCGCCGCGACCGGGGAGCTGTTTTTT; cdr3_aa: CASSAATGELFF
d_call: NA; j_call: TRBJ1-2; v_call: TRBV4-2; clone_size: NA; cdr3_nt: TGTGCCAGCAGCCAAGATAACTCAGGAACTAACTATGGCTACACCTTC; cdr3_aa: CASSQDNSGTNYGYTF
d_call: NA; j_call: TRBJ1-2; v_call: TRBV6-2/TRBV6-3; clone_size: NA; cdr3_nt: TGTGCCAGCAGTATTGCCGGGACGATTTATGGCTACACCTTC; cdr3_aa: CASSIAGTIYGYTF
d_call: TRBD2; j_call: TRBJ2-7; v_call: TRBV3-1/TRBV3-2; clone_size: NA; cdr3_nt: TGTGCCAGCAGCCAAGATGAAGCGGGGTACGAGCAGTACTTC; cdr3_aa: CASSQDEAGYEQYF
d_call: NA; j_call: TRBJ1-1; v_call: TRBV5-8; clone_size: NA; cdr3_nt: TGTGCCAGCAGGGGGAGGGGGTTGTGGGGCGTACGCGACACTGAAGCTTTCTTT; cdr3_aa: CASRGRGLWGVRDTEAFF
d_call: NA; j_call: TRBJ1-5; v_call: TRBV1; clone_size: few; cdr3_nt: TGCACCAGCAGCCAGTATCGGGACAGGGCCTCGCCCCAGCATTTT; cdr3_aa: CTSSQYRDRASPQHF
d_call: NA; j_call: TRBJ1-3; v_call: TRBV4-1; clone_size: NA; cdr3_nt: TGCGCCAGCAGCCCACGGGGGACTGGAAACACCATATATTTT; cdr3_aa: CASSPRGTGNTIYF
d_call: TRBD1; j_call: TRBJ1-6; v_call: TRBV27; clone_size: NA; cdr3_nt: TGTGCCAGCAGTTTAGAGTACAGGGGATCACCCCTCCACTTT; cdr3_aa: CASSLEYRGSPLHF
d_call: NA; j_call: TRBJ2-2; v_call: TRBV7-9; clone_size: NA; cdr3_nt: TGTGCCAGCAGCTTAGGAGGATTGAACACCGGGGAGCTGTTTTTT; cdr3_aa: CASSLGGLNTGELFF
d_call: NA; j_call: TRBJ1-1; v_call: TRBV12-3/TRBV12-4; clone_size: NA; cdr3_nt: TGTGCCAGCAGTCAAGTCCGGAACACTGAAGCTTTCTTT; cdr3_aa: CASSQVRNTEAFF
d_call: NA; j_call: TRBJ1-2; v_call: TRBV3-1/TRBV3-2; clone_size: NA; cdr3_nt: TGTGCCAGCAGCCCCCTAGAGGGGCGGCTTAACTATGGCTACACCTTC; cdr3_aa: CASSPLEGRLNYGYTF
d_call: NA; j_call: TRBJ1-5; v_call: TRBV7-9; clone_size: NA; cdr3_nt: TGTGCCAGCAGCCGAGACAGGAATGGCAATCAGCCCCAGCATTTT; cdr3_aa: CASSRDRNGNQPQHF
d_call: NA; j_call: TRBJ2-5; v_call: TRBV7-8; clone_size: NA; cdr3_nt: TGTGCCAGCAGCTTGGGCCTCGGGGGAGGAGCCTCCTCTCAAGAGACCCAGTACTTC; cdr3_aa: CASSLGLGGGASSQETQYF
d_call: TRBD1; j_call: TRBJ2-6; v_call: TRBV7-9; clone_size: NA; cdr3_nt: TGTGCCAGCAGCTTAGGGACAGGGGTAATACGGGGGGCCAACGTCCTGACTTTC; cdr3_aa: CASSLGTGVIRGANVLTF
d_call: NA; j_call: TRBJ1-1; v_call: TRBV19; clone_size: NA; cdr3_nt: TGTGCCAGTAGCGTCCTCGGGGGCGCAACCACTGAAGCTTTCTTT; cdr3_aa: CASSVLGGATTEAFF
d_call: NA; j_call: TRBJ1-1; v_call: TRBV4-2; clone_size: once; cdr3_nt: TGTGCCAGCAGCCAAAGTGACAGGTGGTTGAACACTGAAGCTTTCTTT; cdr3_aa: CASSQSDRWLNTEAFF
d_call: TRBD2; j_call: TRBJ2-3; v_call: TRBV3-1/TRBV3-2; clone_size: few; cdr3_nt: TGTGCCAGCAGCCAAGGGTCGGCTAGCGGGGGCACAGATACGCAGTATTTT; cdr3_aa: CASSQGSASGGTDTQYF
d_call: NA; j_call: TRBJ2-7; v_call: TRBV5-1; clone_size: NA; cdr3_nt: TGCGCCAGCAGCTTGACGGATACCTACGAGCAGTACTTC; cdr3_aa: CASSLTDTYEQYF